This TCR beta chain is from a study of technical replicates of blood from a few donors. Losses at the gene ends were 5 bases for V and 6 bases for J; bases not matched to a gene: 6. Germline CDR1 reads LGHNT; CDR2 reads FRNRAP. This CDR3 comprises 13 residues. In this sample, this clone turned up a few times. Repertoires were generated with immunoSEQ multiplex PCR, while TCRdb's copy carries only in-frame clones and drops some. The sample consists of nearly 95,000 clones, 90% to 97% of them appearing once. The sequencing sample was made of T cells isolated from PBMCs. The sequence was collected from a human donor in good health. V gene TRBV12-5 combines with J gene TRBJ1-1, with 7 bases aligning to TRBD1. For the CDR3, the DNA is TGTGCTAGTGGTCTTCAGACAGGGTCTGAAGCTTTCTTT. This translates into CASGLQTGSEAFF. Based on the CDR3 plus reference TRBV12-5 and TRBJ1-1, the full variable domain is DARVTQTPRHKVTEMGQEVTMRCQPILGHNTVFWYRQTMMQGLELLAYFRNRAPLDDSGMPKDRFSAEMPDATLATLKIQPSEPRDSAVYFCASGLQTGSEAFFGQGTRLTVV.